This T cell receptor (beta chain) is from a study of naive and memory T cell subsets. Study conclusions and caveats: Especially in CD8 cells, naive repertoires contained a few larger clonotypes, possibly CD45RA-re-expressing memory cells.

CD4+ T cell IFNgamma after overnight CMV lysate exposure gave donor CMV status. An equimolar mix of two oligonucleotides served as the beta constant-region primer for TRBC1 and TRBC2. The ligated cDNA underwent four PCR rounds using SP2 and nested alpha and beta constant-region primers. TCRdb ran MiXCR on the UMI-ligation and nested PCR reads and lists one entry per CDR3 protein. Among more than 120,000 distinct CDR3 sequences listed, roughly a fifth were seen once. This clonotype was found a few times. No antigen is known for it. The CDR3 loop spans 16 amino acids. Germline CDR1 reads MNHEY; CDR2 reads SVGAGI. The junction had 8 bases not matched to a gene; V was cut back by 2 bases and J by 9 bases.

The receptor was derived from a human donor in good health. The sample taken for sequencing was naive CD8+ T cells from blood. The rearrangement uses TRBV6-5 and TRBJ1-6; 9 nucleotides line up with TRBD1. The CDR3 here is CASSYESGQGLSPLHF. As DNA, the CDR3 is TGTGCCAGCAGTTACGAGTCGGGACAGGGACTTTCACCCCTCCACTTT.